The present TCR beta chain was sequenced within a study of cytomegalovirus exposure and HLA in healthy donors. This clone was picked up a small number of times. The antigen remains undetermined. The PCR ran on 60 Vbeta and 13 Jbeta primers. Repertoires were generated with immunoSEQ multiplex PCR, while TCRdb's copy carries only in-frame clones and drops some. The sample contains more than 95,000 clones, 80% of which appear only once. Whole-study results and caveats: Specificity of a few CMV-associated chains for CMV antigens was verified in vitro. Reportedly, a later analysis found an Asian-associated ancestry cluster had fewer N-insertions than the roughly 700-donor mean.

Germline CDR1 is LNHDA and CDR2 is SQIVND (reference sequence). V was trimmed by 3 bases and J by 3 bases, leaving 9 bases between them. The CDR3 runs to 13 residues. This TCR was sampled from a man younger than 45 in good health and CMV-seropositive. The sample comprised PBMCs. This chain joins TRBV19 and TRBJ2-7; D unresolved. The CDR3 DNA reads as TGTGCCAGTAGTATTCAGGATGGCTACGAGCAGTACTTC. Its protein is CASSIQDGYEQYF. The complete variable domain, with remaining parts taken from reference TRBV19 and TRBJ2-7, reads DGGITQSPKYLFRKEGQNVTLSCEQNLNHDAMYWYRQDPGQGLRLIYYSQIVNDFQKGDIAEGYSVSREKKESFPLTVTSAQKNPTAFYLCASSIQDGYEQYFGPGTRLTVT.